This TCR beta chain was observed in a study of blood T cell repertoires in COVID-19. Overall study: Specimens from acute and convalescent COVID-19 originated in the United States, Italy and Spain.

V was clipped by 2 bases and J by 3 bases, with 8 bases between them. Germline V gene sequence: CDR1 MGHRA, CDR2 YSYEKL. The CDR3 contains 13 residues. How the authors handled the data: Amplification of reference gene primers was used by the study to estimate nucleated cell counts. This table comes from immunoSEQ multiplex PCR, and its TCRdb copy is limited to in-frame clones, with some not included. V and J calls and clone size come straight from that table; D and trimming were deduced from the DNA. The sample gives more than 200,000 clones, 82% of which show up once; 4.5% to 6% is in the top ten. The sequence was obtained from a woman of 80 years or more with active or convalescent COVID-19. The sequencing input was peripheral blood. This chain uses TRBV4-1 with TRBJ2-7; tentatively, D is TRBD2 (5 bases). CDR3 DNA sequence: TGCGCCAGCAGCCAAAGGGAGAACTACGAGCAGTACTTC. Translation gives CASSQRENYEQYF.